There are a few counts of the clone carrying this TCR beta chain. The sample originates from a study of regulatory T cells in long-lasting Graves disease. Through Arm-PCR of CDR3 regions and iRepertoire HTBI primers, TCR beta libraries were built. Each CDR3 protein gets one entry after TCRdb re-called the multiplex PCR reads with MiXCR. The sample has hundreds of thousands of distinct CDR3 sequences, less than 25% seen once; the top ten hold 7.8%. This sample's time point: persistent/refractory GD, antithyroid drugs over 5 years with positive TRAb. Generation of the TCR library employed RNA extracted from PBMCs. Germline CDR1 reads LGHDT; CDR2 reads YNNKEL (reference sequence). CDR3 size: 15 residues. V trimming: 4 bases; J trimming: 3 bases; junction bases outside the gene matches: 6.

This sequence originates from a female donor with Graves disease. J is TRBJ1-1 and V is TRBV3-1; 9 bases map to TRBD1. Sequenced material: peripheral blood mononuclear cells (PBMCs), taken when the disease was refractory, from a patient treated with antithyroid drugs. The CDR3 is CASSPRDREDTEAFF. The CDR3 DNA follows: TGTGCCAGCAGCCCGAGGGACAGGGAGGACACTGAAGCTTTCTTT.